The 8 T cell receptor beta chains given below trace back to one sample, sequenced in a study of blood T cell repertoires in COVID-19. The repertoire was sequenced with immunoSEQ multiplex PCR; TCRdb's copy has only in-frame clones and lacks some. The sample has 50,000 to 65,000 clones, about 85% seen once; the top ten hold 4% to 5.5%. The sample comprised peripheral blood. All receptors derive from a middle-aged man with active COVID-19.

The CDR3, as DNA: TGTGCCAGCAGCTTGGAGGTCGGCTCTGGAAACACCATATATTTT. It translates to CASSLEVGSGNTIYF. The chain has TRBV7-6 and TRBJ1-3; D ambiguous. Per germline, CDR1 SGHVS and CDR2 FNYEAQ. This CDR3 is 15 amino acids long. Trimming cost V 3 bases and J 0 bases, with 9 bases left between them.

The chain carries TRBV6-6 and TRBJ2-2; D remains unclear. Deletions cut 6 bases from V and 5 bases from J, with 10 bases between. The germline V gene has CDR1 MNHNY and CDR2 SVGAGI (reference sequence). The CDR3 extends over 13 amino acids. The CDR3 is CASSAAATGELFF. For the CDR3, the DNA is TGTGCCAGCAGCGCGGCTGCTACCGGGGAGCTGTTTTTT.

This chain uses TRBV28 with TRBJ2-1; D might be TRBD2 (7 bases). This CDR3 region has 17 residues. Germline CDR1 is MDHEN and CDR2 is SYDVKM. The V end lost 4 bases, the J end lost 7 bases, and 23 bases lay between the germline ends. CDR3 protein: CASSWGGARPPVNEQFF. CDR3 DNA: TGTGCCAGCAGTTGGGGGGGGGCCAGACCCCCCGTAAATGAGCAGTTCTTC.

The chain uses TRBV27 and TRBJ1-3; possible D gene TRBD1, 5 bases. Germline V gene lookup returns CDR1 MNHEY and CDR2 SMNVEV (reference sequence). This CDR3 comprises 15 residues. The V and J ends lost 0 bases and 4 bases respectively, with 10 bases between them. CDR3 protein: CASSLSGPLGNTIYF. The DNA for the CDR3 is TGTGCCAGCAGTTTATCGGGGCCATTGGGAAACACCATATATTTT.

This clone was detected a few times. The chain links TRBV9 to TRBJ2-1; no clear D. The CDR3 has 14 residues. Trimming took 4 bases from V and 5 from J, leaving 13 bases between them. Germline CDR1 reads SGDLS; CDR2 reads YYNGEE. CDR3 in amino acids: CASSPRSFDNEQFF. The DNA of the CDR3 is TGTGCCAGCAGCCCTAGGAGTTTCGACAATGAGCAGTTCTTC.

V is TRBV15 and J is TRBJ1-2; the D gene is possibly TRBD1 (6 bases). The CDR3 runs to 15 residues. Germline V CDR1 and CDR2: LNHNV, YYDKDF (reference sequence). The V and J ends lost 0 bases and 10 bases respectively, with 18 bases between them. The CDR3 sequence: CATSREAPGVLDYTF. The CDR3 DNA follows: TGTGCCACCAGCAGAGAGGCCCCAGGGGTTCTGGACTACACCTTC.

The V call is TRBV7-3, the J call TRBJ2-1; D uncertain. Looked up from germline, CDR1 is SGHTA and CDR2 is FQGTGA. This CDR3 comprises 14 residues. The ends were cut back, 2 bases at V and 1 base at J, with 6 bases in the middle. As DNA, the CDR3 is TGTGCCAGCAGCTTACGACTTTCCTACAATGAGCAGTTCTTC. The encoded protein is CASSLRLSYNEQFF.

The chain uses TRBV5-1 and TRBJ2-3; TRBD1 matches 8 bases. The V gene's germline CDR1 is SGHRS and CDR2 YFSETQ. This CDR3 region has 13 residues. Trimming removed 4 bases from V and 5 bases from J; junction bases left unmatched: 3. The CDR3 DNA reads as TGCGCCAGCAGCCTACAGGGGGAAGATACGCAGTATTTT. Translation: CASSLQGEDTQYF.